The clone carrying this TCR beta chain was seen at least ten times. Antigen unknown. The data belong to a study of early T cells in non-severe SARS-CoV-2 infection. Deletions cut 5 bases from V and 0 bases from J, with 7 bases between. Per germline, CDR1 SGHVS and CDR2 FQNEAQ. The CDR3 is 13 residues long. TCRdb called the 5' RACE reads again in MiXCR, with one record for every CDR3 protein. The table includes 70,000 to 75,000 distinct CDR3 sequences, roughly 15% detected once. Study results and caveats: VDJdb matching skewed toward anti-spike CD8 responses, missing private and CD4 specificities.

Sequencing was performed on whole blood. This clonotype was sampled from an adult who was a healthcare worker with PCR-confirmed SARS-CoV-2 infection or an uninfected control (not recorded which). V and J are TRBV7-8 and TRBJ1-1; the D is unclear. The CDR3 DNA reads as TGTGCCAGCAGCCCCGGGATGAACACTGAAGCTTTCTTT. Protein product: CASSPGMNTEAFF.